Here is one T cell receptor (beta chain) with its context. What it recognizes is unknown. Healthy donors had no documented immune events, such as infections, while sampled. This sample was included in a study of identifying expanded T cells in peripheral blood. Germline-derived CDR1 and CDR2 are LGHNA and YNFKEQ. The CDR3 loop spans 17 amino acids. The ends lost 0 bases at V and 4 bases at J; junction bases unmatched: 5. The assay was immunoSEQ multiplex PCR, and TCRdb's table has in-frame clones only and misses some. Of 85,000 to 100,000 clones listed, 70% to 90% are singletons. Overall study results and limits: About 1.2 clones differed between technical replicates, versus 16.4 and 19 over time. Across healthy donors, higher total template counts meant significantly greater approximately two-week count variance.

The receptor comes from a person aged 18 to 75 in good health. Sequenced: blood. The chain employs TRBV4-2 and TRBJ2-5; 13 bases line up with TRBD2. The CDR3 protein is CASSQETLAGGGETQYF. The CDR3 DNA sequence: TGTGCCAGCAGCCAAGAAACACTAGCGGGAGGGGGAGAGACCCAGTACTTC.